Listed here are 12 T cell receptor beta chains from one sample, sequenced in a study of response to subunit inactivated influenza vaccine. TCRdb reprocessed the RT-PCR reads with MiXCR, giving one entry per CDR3 protein. This sample yields 150,000 to 200,000 distinct CDR3 sequences, of which 10% to 15% are seen a single time; about 31% belongs to the top ten. The same specimen was also included in a second study, on T cells expressing NK-cell markers. That investigation notes: TCR beta cDNA was made by 5'RACE template switching with UMIs.

This sample comprised CD8+ T cells sorted from PBMCs, obtained less than 13 days after vaccination. The source is a man in his fifties who received an inactivated influenza vaccine.

The table lists this clonotype with a few counts. J is TRBJ1-1 and V is TRBV13; 8 nucleotides align to TRBD1. The CDR3 is 14 residues long. The germline gives CDR1 PRHDT, CDR2 FYEKMQ (reference sequence). V lost 5 bases and J lost 6; bases outside the gene matches: 8. This CDR3 is CASSKLDRAPEAFF. For the CDR3, the DNA is TGTGCCAGCAGCAAACTGGACAGGGCCCCTGAAGCTTTCTTT.

This clonotype was recorded a few times. The CDR3 DNA is TGCAGTGCTAGTCCCCCGCAACGGCCCCAGCATTTT. Encoded protein: CSASPPQRPQHF. The chain is built from TRBV20-1 and TRBJ1-5; D unresolved. The CDR3 runs 12 residues. Germline V gives CDR1 DFQATT, CDR2 SNEGSKA (reference sequence). The V end was cut by 3 bases, the J end by 9 bases, with 12 bases between.

The CDR3 DNA follows: TGTGCCAGCAGCTTATTAAGCTACCATCTTCAAGAGACCCAGTACTTC. It specifies CASSLLSYHLQETQYF. The chain links TRBV7-8 to TRBJ2-5; D is unclear. The germline CDR1 and CDR2 sequences are SGHVS and FQNEAQ. V was cut by 2 bases and J by 2 bases, with 15 bases left in between. CDR3 length equals 16 residues.

Of note for this clonotype: Compared with germline, one end of the junction differs, possibly owing to a read error. This CDR3 is CASNLLGLATDTQYF. CDR3 DNA: TGTGCCAGCAACTTACTGGGACTAGCAACAGATACGCAGTATTTT. V gene TRBV7-2 combines with J gene TRBJ2-3; TRBD2 matches at 9 bases. Germline CDR1 and CDR2: SGHTA and FQGNSA. The CDR3 sequence is 15 residues long.

The chain employs TRBV4-1 and TRBJ2-7; D gene uncertain. V lost 3 bases and J 7 bases, leaving 10 bases between the germline ends. The CDR3 is 12 residues long. The germline gives CDR1 MGHRA, CDR2 YSYEKL. As DNA, the CDR3 is TGCGCCAGCAGCCAGATCAATACGGAGCAGTACTTC. It specifies CASSQINTEQYF.

This chain joins TRBV5-6 and TRBJ2-1; D uncertain. Germline CDR1 and CDR2: SGHDT and YYEEEE. V dropped 0 bases and J dropped 0 bases, with 7 bases sitting between them. The CDR3 is 15 amino acids. The CDR3 nucleotides are TGTGCCAGCAGCTTGGGGGTTAGCTCCTACAATGAGCAGTTCTTC. Translating gives CASSLGVSSYNEQFF. Full variable domain (outside the CDR3, taken from reference TRBV5-6 and TRBJ2-1): DAGVTQSPTHLIKTRGQQVTLRCSPKSGHDTVSWYQQALGQGPQFIFQYYEEEERQRGNFPDRFSGHQFPNYSSELNVNALLLGDSALYLCASSLGVSSYNEQFFGPGTRLTVL.

This clonotype was recorded a few times. The chain links TRBV2 to TRBJ2-1; 7 positions match TRBD2. The CDR3 length is 16 residues. After removal of 2 bases from V and 7 bases from J, the junction contained 11 bases not matched to a gene. The germline V gene encodes CDR1 SNHLY and CDR2 FYNNEI. The DNA for the CDR3 is TGTGCCAGCAGTGAATATACCAGCGGGGCGTGGAATGAGCAGTTCTTC. This sequence encodes CASSEYTSGAWNEQFF.

In its sample, this clonotype was seen many times. The V gene is TRBV7-2, the J gene TRBJ2-7; TRBD1 matches at 7 bases. The V segment lost 5 bases and the J segment 2 bases; nucleotides outside the gene matches: 6. CDR3 size: 14 residues. CDR1 and CDR2 from the germline V gene are SGHTA and FQGNSA. The CDR3 region is CASSAYRGPYEQYF. Here the CDR3 DNA reads TGTGCCAGCAGCGCATACAGGGGTCCCTACGAGCAGTACTTC.

This clonotype was recorded a few times. The genes are TRBV3-1 and TRBJ2-5, with 7 bases lining up with TRBD1. This CDR3 region has 15 residues. The germline V gene has CDR1 LGHDT and CDR2 YNNKEL (reference sequence). The J segment lost 3 bases and the V segment lost 3 bases, leaving 7 bases of the junction unmatched. The DNA of the CDR3 is TGTGCCAGCAGCCATCCGACAGGGTCGAAAGAGACCCAGTACTTC. Translated: CASSHPTGSKETQYF.

The chain carries TRBV15 and TRBJ2-7; possibly TRBD1 or TRBD2 for D (6 bases each). The V gene's germline CDR1 is LNHNV and CDR2 YYDKDF (reference sequence). CDR3 length: 14 residues. V lost 1 base and J lost 4, with 11 bases in between. CDR3 sequence reads: CATSRVGGGYEQYF. CDR3 sequence (DNA): TGTGCCACCAGCAGAGTCGGGGGCGGTTACGAGCAGTACTTC.

This clonotype turned up a few times. The chain combines TRBV20-1 with TRBJ2-7; the match to TRBD1 covers 7 bases. V dropped 5 bases and J dropped 6; count of bases not matched to a gene: 13. From germline, CDR1 is DFQATT and CDR2 SNEGSKA (reference sequence). CDR3 length equals 14 residues. CDR3 region: CSAATGTAVGEQYF. The CDR3 DNA follows: TGCAGTGCTGCCACCGGGACAGCGGTTGGCGAGCAGTACTTC.

This clonotype was observed a handful of times. The gene calls are TRBV12-3 or TRBV12-4 and TRBJ2-5; the D gene could be TRBD1 or TRBD2 (5 bases each). CDR3 length: 14 residues. The V and J ends lost 5 bases and 5 bases respectively, with 15 bases between them. CDR3 DNA sequence: TGTGCCAGCAGTCCCGGGACCTCAAAGGAGACCCAGTACTTC. Its translation is CASSPGTSKETQYF.